This entry concerns a single T cell receptor beta chain. Here immunoSEQ multiplex PCR was the method, and the copy in TCRdb shows in-frame clones only, minus some. The table shows some 130,000 clones, with roughly 90% occurring only once. This record belongs to a study of control samples from healthy donors and cancer patients. Trimming shortened V by 6 bases and J by 3 bases, and 21 bases separated the two germline ends. Germline values: CDR1 MNHNY, CDR2 SVGAGI (reference sequence). The CDR3 runs to 16 residues. This TCR was sampled from a woman between 45 and 65 years old in good health. V usage is TRBV6-6 and J usage is TRBJ2-7; tentatively, D is TRBD2 (6 bases). Sequencing used blood. This CDR3 reads CASRHGSRTHLYEQYF. The CDR3 nucleotides read TGTGCCAGCAGGCACGGGAGCAGGACGCACCTCTACGAGCAGTACTTC.